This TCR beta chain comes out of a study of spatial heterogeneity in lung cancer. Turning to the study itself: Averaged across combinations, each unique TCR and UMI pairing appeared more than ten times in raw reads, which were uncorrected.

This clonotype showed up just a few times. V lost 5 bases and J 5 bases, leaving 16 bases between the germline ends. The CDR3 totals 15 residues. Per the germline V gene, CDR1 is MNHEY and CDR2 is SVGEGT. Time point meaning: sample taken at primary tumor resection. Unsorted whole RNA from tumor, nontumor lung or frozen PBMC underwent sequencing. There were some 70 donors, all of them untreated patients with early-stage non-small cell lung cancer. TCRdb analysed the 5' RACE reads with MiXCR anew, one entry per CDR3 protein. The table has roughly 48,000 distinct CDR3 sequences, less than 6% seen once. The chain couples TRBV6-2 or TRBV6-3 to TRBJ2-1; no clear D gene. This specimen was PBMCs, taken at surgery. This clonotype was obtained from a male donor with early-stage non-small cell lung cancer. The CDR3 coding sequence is TGTGCCAGCAGTCCGGAGACAACGGCGAACAATGAGCAGTTCTTC. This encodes CASSPETTANNEQFF.